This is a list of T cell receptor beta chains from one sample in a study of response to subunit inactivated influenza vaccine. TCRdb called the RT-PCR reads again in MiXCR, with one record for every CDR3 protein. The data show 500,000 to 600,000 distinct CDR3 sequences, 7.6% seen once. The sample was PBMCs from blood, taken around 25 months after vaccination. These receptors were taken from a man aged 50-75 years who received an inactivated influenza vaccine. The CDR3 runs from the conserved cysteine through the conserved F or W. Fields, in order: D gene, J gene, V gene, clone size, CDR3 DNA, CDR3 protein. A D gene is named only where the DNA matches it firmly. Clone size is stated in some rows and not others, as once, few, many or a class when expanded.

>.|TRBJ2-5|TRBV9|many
TGTGCCAGCAGCGTAGGGACAGTTCAAGAGACCCAGTACTTC
CASSVGTVQETQYF
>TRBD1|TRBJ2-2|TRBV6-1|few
TGTGCCAGCAGTGACGAGACAGGGGTGACCGGGGAGCTGTTTTTT
CASSDETGVTGELFF
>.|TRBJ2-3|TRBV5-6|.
TGTGCCAGCAGCTCCCAACGGACGCAGTATTTT
CASSSQRTQYF
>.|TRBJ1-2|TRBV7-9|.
TGTGCCAGCAGCCCCGTCGCAGGAATCTATGGCTACACCTTC
CASSPVAGIYGYTF
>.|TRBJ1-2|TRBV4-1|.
TGCGCCAGCAGCCAAGAGGATTCCACGCTCTATGGCTACACCTTC
CASSQEDSTLYGYTF
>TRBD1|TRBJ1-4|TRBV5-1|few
TGCGCCAGCAGCTTGCGTTTTTTTGACAGGGAAGAAAAACTGTTTTTT
CASSLRFFDREEKLFF
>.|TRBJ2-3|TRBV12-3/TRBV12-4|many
TGTGCCAGCAGCCTGACAACTAGCACAGATACGCAGTATTTT
CASSLTTSTDTQYF
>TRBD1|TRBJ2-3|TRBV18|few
TGTGCCAGCTCACGGACAGGGGTTCCAGATACGCAGTATTTT
CASSRTGVPDTQYF
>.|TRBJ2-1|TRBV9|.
TGTGCCAGCAGCGGGGGTCAAGACGGATACAATGAGCAGTTCTTC
CASSGGQDGYNEQFF
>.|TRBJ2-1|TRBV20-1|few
TGCAGTGCTAGCTACGGTGAGCAGTTCTTC
CSASYGEQFF
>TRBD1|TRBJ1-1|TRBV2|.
TGTGCCAGCAGACGGGGGACAGGGATGAACACTGAAGCTTTCTTT
CASRRGTGMNTEAFF
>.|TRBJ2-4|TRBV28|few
TGTGCCAGCAGTTTAAAGCTAGCCAAAAACATTCAGTACTTC
CASSLKLAKNIQYF
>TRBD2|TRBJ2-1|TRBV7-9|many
TGTGCCAGCAGCTCCCCCCATGGGACTAGCGGGATAGATGAGCAGTTCTTC
CASSSPHGTSGIDEQFF
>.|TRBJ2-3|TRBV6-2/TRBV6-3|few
TGTGCCATCAAGCTTTCCCGTAGCACAGATACGCAGTATTTT
CAIKLSRSTDTQYF
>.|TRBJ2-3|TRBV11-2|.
TGTGCCAGCATCAGGGAGTGGAATTCAGATACGCAGTATTTT
CASIREWNSDTQYF
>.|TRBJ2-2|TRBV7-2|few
TGTGCCAGCAGCTTAACCAGGGTGGACACCGGGGAGCTGTTTTTT
CASSLTRVDTGELFF
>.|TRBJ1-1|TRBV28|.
TGTGCCACTAATACAGGGATGAACACTGAAGCTTTCTTT
CATNTGMNTEAFF
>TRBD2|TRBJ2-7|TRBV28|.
TGTGCCAGCAGTTTAAGGGTTCTAGCGGGGGGGCTGAGCGAGCAGTACTTC
CASSLRVLAGGLSEQYF
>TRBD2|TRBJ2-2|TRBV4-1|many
TGCGCCAGCAGCCAAGAGGGAGGGATCGGGGAGCTGTTTTTT
CASSQEGGIGELFF
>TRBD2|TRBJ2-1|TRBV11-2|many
TGTGCCAGCAGCTTAGGGGTAGCGGGAGGCTCCTACAATGAGCAGTTCTTC
CASSLGVAGGSYNEQFF
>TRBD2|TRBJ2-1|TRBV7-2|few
TGTGCCAGCAGCTTAACGGGGTTATTGGCGGGAGGCAAAGATGAGCAGTTCTTC
CASSLTGLLAGGKDEQFF
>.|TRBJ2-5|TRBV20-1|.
TGCAGTGCCCTGTCGTGGAGTCGTAAGACCCAGTACTTC
CSALSWSRKTQYF
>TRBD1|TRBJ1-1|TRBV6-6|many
TGTGCCAGCAGTACACAACAGGGGGTTCGTGCTTTCTTT
CASSTQQGVRAFF
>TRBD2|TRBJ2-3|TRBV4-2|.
TGTGCCAGCAGCCACCTTAGCGGGGTTCAAGATACGCAGTATTTT
CASSHLSGVQDTQYF
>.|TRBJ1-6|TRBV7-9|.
TGTGCCAGCAGCCCAGACTCTGGACGGCGTCTCCACTTT
CASSPDSGRRLHF
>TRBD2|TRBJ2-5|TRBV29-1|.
TGCAGCGTTGGAGCGGGAGGGTCTAAGACCCAGTACTTC
CSVGAGGSKTQYF
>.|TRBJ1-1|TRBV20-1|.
TGCAGTGCTAGAGATCCTGCAGGTGGGACTGAAGCTTTCTTT
CSARDPAGGTEAFF
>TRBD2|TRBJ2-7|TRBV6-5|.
TGTGCCAGCAGTTATACTAGCGGGACCCACGAGCAGTACTTC
CASSYTSGTHEQYF